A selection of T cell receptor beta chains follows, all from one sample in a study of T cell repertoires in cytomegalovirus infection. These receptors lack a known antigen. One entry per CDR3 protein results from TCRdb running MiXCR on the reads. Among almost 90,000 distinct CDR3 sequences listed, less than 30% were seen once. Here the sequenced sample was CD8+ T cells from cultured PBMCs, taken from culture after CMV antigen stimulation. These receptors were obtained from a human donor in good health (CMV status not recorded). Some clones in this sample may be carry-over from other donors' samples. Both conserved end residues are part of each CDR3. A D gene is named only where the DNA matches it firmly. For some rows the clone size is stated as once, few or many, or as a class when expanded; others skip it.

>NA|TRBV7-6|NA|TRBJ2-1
TGTGCCAGCAGCTTAGGGAGCTCCTACAATGAGCAGTTCTTC
CASSLGSSYNEQFF
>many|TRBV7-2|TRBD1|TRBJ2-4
TGTGCCAGCAGCCGAATGCCGACAGGGGGCTCCAAAAACATTCAGTACTTC
CASSRMPTGGSKNIQYF
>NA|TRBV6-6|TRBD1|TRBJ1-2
TGTGCCAGCAAAATGACAGGGGGCGCCGATGGCTACACCTTC
CASKMTGGADGYTF
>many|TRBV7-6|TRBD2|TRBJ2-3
TGTGCCAGCAGCTCATATCCCTCCAGCGGGGGTTCAGATACGCAGTATTTT
CASSSYPSSGGSDTQYF
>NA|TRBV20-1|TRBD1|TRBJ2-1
TGCAGTGCTAGGAGAGGACAGGGGGGGCTCCCCTACAATGAGCAGTTCTTC
CSARRGQGGLPYNEQFF
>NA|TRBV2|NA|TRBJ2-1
TGTGCCAGCACCCCCGGCAGGGGCTACTACAATGAGCAGTTCTTC
CASTPGRGYYNEQFF
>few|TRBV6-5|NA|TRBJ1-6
TGTGCCAGCAGTCCGGGTCGGGGGCTAGCTAGTTCCTATAATTCACCCCTCCACTTT
CASSPGRGLASSYNSPLHF
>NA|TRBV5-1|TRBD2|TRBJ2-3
TGCGCCAGCAGCTCAGTCTCCGGGGGGGCAACAGATACGCAGTATTTT
CASSSVSGGATDTQYF
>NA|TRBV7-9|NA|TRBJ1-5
TGTGCCAGCAGCCCCGTGGGGGGGGGTCAGCCCCAGCATTTT
CASSPVGGGQPQHF
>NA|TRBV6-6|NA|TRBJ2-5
TGTGCCACCTCAACCCTAAGGATAGAGACCCAGTACTTC
CATSTLRIETQYF
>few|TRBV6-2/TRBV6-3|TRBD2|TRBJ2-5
TGTGCCAGCAGTTCCGAGGGACTAGCGGGGGAGACCCAGTACTTC
CASSSEGLAGETQYF
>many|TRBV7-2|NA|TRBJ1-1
TGTGCCAGCAGCTCGTCACTCATGAACACTGAAGCTTTCTTT
CASSSSLMNTEAFF
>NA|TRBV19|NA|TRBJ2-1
TGTGCCAGTAGTATAGGGGGCAATGAGCAGTTCTTC
CASSIGGNEQFF
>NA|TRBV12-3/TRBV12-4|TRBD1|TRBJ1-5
TGTGCCAGCAGTCCTGACAGGGAGAGACAGCCCCAGCATTTT
CASSPDRERQPQHF
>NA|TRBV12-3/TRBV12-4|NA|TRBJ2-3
TGTGCCAGCAGTTTAAATCGGGCCACAGATACGCAGTATTTT
CASSLNRATDTQYF
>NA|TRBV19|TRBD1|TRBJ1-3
TGTGCCAGTAGGAACCCGGGACAGGGCGAAAACACCATATATTTT
CASRNPGQGENTIYF
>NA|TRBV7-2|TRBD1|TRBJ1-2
TGTGCCAGCAGCTACCGGGACAGCGGCGATGGCTACACCTTC
CASSYRDSGDGYTF
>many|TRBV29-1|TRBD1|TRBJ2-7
TGCAGCGTTGAAGAGAGGGGGGACAGGGGAGGCGACGAGCAGTACTTC
CSVEERGDRGGDEQYF
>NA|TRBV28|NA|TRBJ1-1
TGTGCCAGCAGCCCAACACCGAACACTGAAGCTTTCTTT
CASSPTPNTEAFF
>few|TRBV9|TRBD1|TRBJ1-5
TGTGCCAGCAGCCCGACAGGGGACCCCAATCAGCCCCAGCATTTT
CASSPTGDPNQPQHF
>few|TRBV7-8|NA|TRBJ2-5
TGTGCCAGCAGCCCAGCTGGGGAATCGGGAGAGACCCAGTACTTC
CASSPAGESGETQYF
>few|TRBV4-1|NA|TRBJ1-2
TGCGCCAGCAGCCAAGATTTGGCAGCCCTCTACTATGGCTACACCTTC
CASSQDLAALYYGYTF
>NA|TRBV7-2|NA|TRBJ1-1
TGTGCCAGCAGCTTAGGGAGAGTGAGGGGCGGTAACACTGAAGCTTTCTTT
CASSLGRVRGGNTEAFF
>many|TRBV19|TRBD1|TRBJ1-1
TGTGCCAGTAGTATAGGTTTCTGGGACAGCGAATACACTGAAGCTTTCTTT
CASSIGFWDSEYTEAFF
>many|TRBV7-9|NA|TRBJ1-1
TGTGCCAGCAGCTTTCAGGGAGGCACTGAAGCTTTCTTT
CASSFQGGTEAFF
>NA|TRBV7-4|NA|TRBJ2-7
TGTGCCAGCAGCCCAACTGCCTTC
CASSPTAF
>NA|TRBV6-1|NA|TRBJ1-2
TGTGCCAGCAGTTACGGGGCAGACAACTATGGCTACACCTTC
CASSYGADNYGYTF
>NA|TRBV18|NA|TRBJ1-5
TGTGCCAGCTCACCACGTGGAGGAGACCATCAGCCCCAGCATTTT
CASSPRGGDHQPQHF
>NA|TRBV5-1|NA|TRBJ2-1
TGCGCCAGCAGCTCTACAGGAGAACCATACAATGAGCAGTTCTTC
CASSSTGEPYNEQFF
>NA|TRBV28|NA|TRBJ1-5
TGTGCCAGCAGGCCACAGGGTCAGCCCCAGCATTTT
CASRPQGQPQHF
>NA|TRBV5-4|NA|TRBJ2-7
TGTGCCAGCAGCTTTCTCTTCTACGAGCAGTACTTC
CASSFLFYEQYF
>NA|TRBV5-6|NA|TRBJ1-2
TGTGCCAGCAGCTCCGGGTCGCAGTATGGCTACACCTTC
CASSSGSQYGYTF
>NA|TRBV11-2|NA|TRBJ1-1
TGTGCCAGCCGGCAAATTACATCGAACACTGAAGCTTTCTTT
CASRQITSNTEAFF
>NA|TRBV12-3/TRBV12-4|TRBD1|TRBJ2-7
TGTGCCAGCAGTGAAACAGGGGGATACGAGCAGTACTTC
CASSETGGYEQYF
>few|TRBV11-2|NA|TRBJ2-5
TGTGCCAGCAGTTTAAGGGGGACCCAGTACTTC
CASSLRGTQYF
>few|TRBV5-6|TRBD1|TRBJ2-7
TGTGCCAGCAGCTTGTATTTGGACAGGGTCGGCGAGCAGTACTTC
CASSLYLDRVGEQYF
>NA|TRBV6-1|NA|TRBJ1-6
TGTGCCAGCAGTGATGTGTGGGGAAATTCACCCCTCCACTTT
CASSDVWGNSPLHF
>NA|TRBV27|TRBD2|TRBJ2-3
TGTGCCAGCACCCTCCTAGGCGGCGGGGGGGGCTTCACAGATACGCAGTATTTT
CASTLLGGGGGFTDTQYF
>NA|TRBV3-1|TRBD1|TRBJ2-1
TGTGCCAGCAAACAGGGGCCCCCCTACAATGAGCAGTTCTTC
CASKQGPPYNEQFF
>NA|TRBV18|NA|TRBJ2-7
TGTGCCAGCTCACCTCCGTGGGACACTTACGAGCAGTACTTC
CASSPPWDTYEQYF
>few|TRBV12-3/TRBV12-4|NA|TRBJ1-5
TGTGCCAGCAGTTTGACCGGGTCTCGTAATCAACCCCAGCATTTT
CASSLTGSRNQPQHF
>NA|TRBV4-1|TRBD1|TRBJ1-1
TGCGCCAGCAGCCAAGGACAGGGGGGCACTGAAGCTTTCTTT
CASSQGQGGTEAFF
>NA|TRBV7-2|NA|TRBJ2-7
TGTGCCAGCAGCTTAGACGTCTACGAGCAGTACTTC
CASSLDVYEQYF
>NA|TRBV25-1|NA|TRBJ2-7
TGTGCCAGCAGTGACAGCCGGGCTAGCGTGGAAGACGAGCAGTACTTC
CASSDSRASVEDEQYF
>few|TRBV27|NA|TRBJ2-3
TGTGCCAGCAGTTGGGCATTCACAGATACGCAGTATTTT
CASSWAFTDTQYF
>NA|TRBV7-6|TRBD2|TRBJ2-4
TGTGCCAGCAGCCAGGCGGGGGAGGTCATTCAGTACTTC
CASSQAGEVIQYF
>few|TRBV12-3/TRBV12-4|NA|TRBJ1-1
TGTGCCAGCAGTCTCATGACAGGCACTGAAGCTTTCTTT
CASSLMTGTEAFF
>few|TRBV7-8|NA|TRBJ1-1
TGTGCCAGCAGCTTAGTAGGGGGGGATGGCACTGAAGCTTTCTTT
CASSLVGGDGTEAFF
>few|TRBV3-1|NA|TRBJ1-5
TGTGCCAGCAGCCAAGAGCCCCCGGCGGGCAATCAGCCCCAGCATTTT
CASSQEPPAGNQPQHF
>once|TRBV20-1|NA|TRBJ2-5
TGCAGTGCTAGGGAGGTGCTACAAGAGACCCAGTACTTC
CSAREVLQETQYF
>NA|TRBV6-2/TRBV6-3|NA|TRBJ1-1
TGTGCCAGCAGCCCGTGGGCAAGGGCGCCGAACACTGAAGCTTTCTTT
CASSPWARAPNTEAFF
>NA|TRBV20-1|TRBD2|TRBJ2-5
TGCAGTGCCACTCCGTTGGGGAGCGGGGGTATGGCAGAGACCCAGTACTTC
CSATPLGSGGMAETQYF
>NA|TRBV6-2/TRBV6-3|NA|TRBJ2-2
TGTGCCAGCAGTGCGGGCACCGGGGAGCTGTTTTTT
CASSAGTGELFF
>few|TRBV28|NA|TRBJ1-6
TGTGCCAGCAGCCCGTCGGGTGTCTCACCCCTCCACTTT
CASSPSGVSPLHF
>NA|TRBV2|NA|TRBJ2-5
TGTGCCAGCAGTGTCTCGTTCGAGGACAGCGGAAAGACCCAGTACTTC
CASSVSFEDSGKTQYF
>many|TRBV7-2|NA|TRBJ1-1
TGTGCCAGCAGCTCCGGACCGAACACTGAAGCTTTCTTT
CASSSGPNTEAFF
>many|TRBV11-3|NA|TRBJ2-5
TGTGCCAGCAGCGCGGGGGTCCAGGGGTCGAATTGGGAGACCCAGTACTTC
CASSAGVQGSNWETQYF
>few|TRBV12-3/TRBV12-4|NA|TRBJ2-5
TGTGCCAGCAGTTTCATGGGCTTGGGGGAGACCCAGTACTTC
CASSFMGLGETQYF
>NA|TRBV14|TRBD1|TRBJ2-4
TGTGCCAGCAGCCTCCGGGACAGTCGGAACATTCAGTACTTC
CASSLRDSRNIQYF